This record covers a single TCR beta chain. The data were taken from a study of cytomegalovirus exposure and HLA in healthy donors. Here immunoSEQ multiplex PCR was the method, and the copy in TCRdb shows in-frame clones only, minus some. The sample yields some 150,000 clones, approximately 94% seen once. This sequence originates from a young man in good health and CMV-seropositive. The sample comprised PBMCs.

CDR3 protein: CTSSQETNTYEQYF. The CDR3 DNA follows: TGCACCAGCAGCCAAGAAACCAACACCTACGAGCAGTACTTC. The J gene is TRBJ2-7, the V gene TRBV1; no check of the table's D call, TRBD1, against the DNA was made. TRBV1 is a pseudogene segment. This CDR3 has 14 amino acids.